This TCR beta chain was identified in a study of blood T cell repertoires in COVID-19. The CDR3 is 17 residues long. The ends lost 1 base at V and 3 bases at J; junction bases unmatched: 6. Germline CDR1 reads LNHDA; CDR2 reads SQIVND (reference sequence). The data were produced by immunoSEQ multiplex PCR, yet TCRdb's version contains in-frame clones alone and is incomplete. The sample shows 120,000 or so clones, about 91% of them seen only once. This TCR came from a woman between 50 and 59 years old with active or convalescent COVID-19. V gene TRBV19 combines with J gene TRBJ2-6, with 7 bases lining up with TRBD1. The sequenced sample was peripheral blood. CDR3 loop: CASSIGQGVIGANVLTF. The DNA for the CDR3 is TGTGCCAGTAGTATAGGGCAGGGGGTAATTGGGGCCAACGTCCTGACTTTC.